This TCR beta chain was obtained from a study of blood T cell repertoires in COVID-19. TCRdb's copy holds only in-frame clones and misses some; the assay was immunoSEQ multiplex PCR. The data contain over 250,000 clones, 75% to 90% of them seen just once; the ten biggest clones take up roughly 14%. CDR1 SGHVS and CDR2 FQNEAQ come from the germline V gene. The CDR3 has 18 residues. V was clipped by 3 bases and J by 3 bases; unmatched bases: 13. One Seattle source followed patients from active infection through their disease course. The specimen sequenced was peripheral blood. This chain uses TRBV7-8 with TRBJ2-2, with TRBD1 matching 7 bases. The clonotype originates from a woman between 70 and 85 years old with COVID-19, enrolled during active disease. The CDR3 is CASSLGTDSPGYTGELFF. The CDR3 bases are TGTGCCAGCAGCTTGGGGACAGACTCTCCAGGGTACACCGGGGAGCTGTTTTTT.